These T cell receptor beta chains were read from a single sample in a study of blood T cell repertoires in COVID-19. Clones were read by immunoSEQ multiplex PCR, and TCRdb kept only the in-frame ones, dropping some. This table has some 46,000 clones, approximately 83% appearing once. The sample taken for sequencing was peripheral blood. The receptors stem from an elderly woman with COVID-19, enrolled during active disease. Both conserved end residues are part of each CDR3. Fields, in order: J gene, clone size, V gene, D gene, CDR3 DNA, CDR3 protein. D genes are given only for firm matches. Size is stated for part of the rows, as once, few or many counts, or as a class when the clone is expanded.

j_gene: TRBJ2-3; abundance: NA; v_gene: TRBV5-1; d_gene: TRBD2; CDR3nt: TGCGCCAGCAGCCCCACCCTACTAGCGGGAGGGCCCGGTTTACTCACAGATACGCAGTATTTT; CDR3aa: CASSPTLLAGGPGLLTDTQYF
j_gene: TRBJ2-3; abundance: NA; v_gene: TRBV5-1; d_gene: NA; CDR3nt: TGCGCCAGCAGCACCGTTCCGGCAGATACGCAGTATTTT; CDR3aa: CASSTVPADTQYF
j_gene: TRBJ2-2; abundance: NA; v_gene: TRBV27; d_gene: NA; CDR3nt: TGTGCCAGCAGAGGGGTTAATTGGGAGCTGTTTTTT; CDR3aa: CASRGVNWELFF
j_gene: TRBJ2-4; abundance: NA; v_gene: TRBV3-1/TRBV3-2; d_gene: NA; CDR3nt: TGTGCCAGCAGCCAAAGGACGGGTGTCCTAGCCAAGGGCATTCAGTACTTC; CDR3aa: CASSQRTGVLAKGIQYF
j_gene: TRBJ2-7; abundance: NA; v_gene: TRBV21-1; d_gene: NA; CDR3nt: TGTGCCAGCAGCAAATTACGGACAACAGGGGGGCGGTACGAGCAGTACTTC; CDR3aa: CASSKLRTTGGRYEQYF
j_gene: TRBJ2-1; abundance: once; v_gene: TRBV3-1/TRBV3-2; d_gene: TRBD2; CDR3nt: TGTGCCAGCAGTAGGGGACTAGTAAACAATGAGCAGTTCTTC; CDR3aa: CASSRGLVNNEQFF
j_gene: TRBJ1-1; abundance: NA; v_gene: TRBV3-1/TRBV3-2; d_gene: NA; CDR3nt: TGTGCCAGCAGCCAAGAGGGGGGGGTCACTGAAGCTTTCTTT; CDR3aa: CASSQEGGVTEAFF
j_gene: TRBJ2-5; abundance: few; v_gene: TRBV19; d_gene: TRBD1; CDR3nt: TGTGCCAGTAGCCGGACAGGGGAGGGGACCCAGTACTTC; CDR3aa: CASSRTGEGTQYF
j_gene: TRBJ2-2; abundance: few; v_gene: TRBV3-1/TRBV3-2; d_gene: NA; CDR3nt: TGTGCCAGCAGCCAAGGCTTCGACAGAATCGCCGGGGAGCTGTTTTTT; CDR3aa: CASSQGFDRIAGELFF
j_gene: TRBJ2-7; abundance: NA; v_gene: TRBV5-4; d_gene: TRBD2; CDR3nt: TGTGCCAGCAGCCCCGGGACTAGCGGGAGCCACGAGCAGTACTTC; CDR3aa: CASSPGTSGSHEQYF
j_gene: TRBJ1-1; abundance: NA; v_gene: TRBV7-8; d_gene: NA; CDR3nt: TGTGCCAGCACCTCATCGAGCCGTATGAACACTGAAGCTTTCTTT; CDR3aa: CASTSSSRMNTEAFF
j_gene: TRBJ2-7; abundance: NA; v_gene: TRBV6-5; d_gene: NA; CDR3nt: TGTGCCAGCAGTTTGCAGGGGTACGAGCAGTACTTC; CDR3aa: CASSLQGYEQYF
j_gene: TRBJ2-1; abundance: NA; v_gene: TRBV15; d_gene: TRBD1; CDR3nt: TGTGCCACCAGCAGAGATAGTACAGGGGGCAATGAGCAGTTCTTC; CDR3aa: CATSRDSTGGNEQFF
j_gene: TRBJ1-1; abundance: NA; v_gene: TRBV7-2; d_gene: NA; CDR3nt: TGTGCCAGCAGCTTAGAGGGGTCATTCACTGAAGCTTTCTTT; CDR3aa: CASSLEGSFTEAFF
j_gene: TRBJ2-1; abundance: NA; v_gene: TRBV5-4; d_gene: TRBD2; CDR3nt: TGTGCCAGCAGCTTGAGGTCAGGGGCCCCTAGACTAGCGGCGGGCAATGAGCAGTTCTTC; CDR3aa: CASSLRSGAPRLAAGNEQFF
j_gene: TRBJ1-6; abundance: NA; v_gene: TRBV28; d_gene: NA; CDR3nt: TGTGCCAGCTCCGGCCTTGCGGGGAGCGGAAGCTCCTATAATTCACCCCTCCACTTT; CDR3aa: CASSGLAGSGSSYNSPLHF
j_gene: TRBJ2-3; abundance: NA; v_gene: TRBV3-1/TRBV3-2; d_gene: TRBD2; CDR3nt: TGTGCCAGCAGTATTCAAGCGGGGGGGGATACGCAGTATTTT; CDR3aa: CASSIQAGGDTQYF
j_gene: TRBJ2-1; abundance: NA; v_gene: TRBV11-3; d_gene: TRBD1; CDR3nt: TGTGCCAGCAGCTTAGACCGGACAGGCGGGGAGCAGTTCTTC; CDR3aa: CASSLDRTGGEQFF
j_gene: TRBJ1-5; abundance: NA; v_gene: TRBV7-9; d_gene: NA; CDR3nt: TGTGCCAGCAGCTTCACAGGCGTATCGGGTAGCAATCAGCCCCAGCATTTT; CDR3aa: CASSFTGVSGSNQPQHF
j_gene: TRBJ2-7; abundance: few; v_gene: TRBV18; d_gene: TRBD1; CDR3nt: TGTGCCAGCTCACCACCCCGCGGACAGGGGGGGGGTGGTGGATACGAGCAGTACTTC; CDR3aa: CASSPPRGQGGGGGYEQYF
j_gene: TRBJ1-2; abundance: NA; v_gene: TRBV11-1; d_gene: TRBD1; CDR3nt: TGTGCCAGCAGCTTTGGGACAGAAGATGGCTACACCTTC; CDR3aa: CASSFGTEDGYTF
j_gene: TRBJ2-5; abundance: NA; v_gene: TRBV5-1; d_gene: TRBD2; CDR3nt: TGCGCCAGCAGCTTTCTAGCGGGAGGTCAGGAGACCCAGTACTTC; CDR3aa: CASSFLAGGQETQYF
j_gene: TRBJ2-5; abundance: NA; v_gene: TRBV5-4; d_gene: NA; CDR3nt: TGTGCCAGCAGCCCCGACTCGGTCGGGGAGACCCAGTACTTC; CDR3aa: CASSPDSVGETQYF
j_gene: TRBJ1-4; abundance: NA; v_gene: TRBV5-1; d_gene: NA; CDR3nt: TGCGCCAGCAGCTTCCAACAGGGTGAAAATGAAAAACTGTTTTTT; CDR3aa: CASSFQQGENEKLFF
j_gene: TRBJ1-4; abundance: NA; v_gene: TRBV11-2; d_gene: NA; CDR3nt: TGTGCCAGCAGCTTAGATTTAGGGGCTGAAAAACTGTTTTTT; CDR3aa: CASSLDLGAEKLFF
j_gene: TRBJ2-7; abundance: NA; v_gene: TRBV6-5; d_gene: NA; CDR3nt: TGTGCCAGCAGCGGTCTAAGAGGGTACGAGCAGTACTTC; CDR3aa: CASSGLRGYEQYF
j_gene: TRBJ2-5; abundance: NA; v_gene: TRBV7-2; d_gene: NA; CDR3nt: TGTGCCAGCAGCTTAGAATGGGGCGAAGAGACCCAGTACTTC; CDR3aa: CASSLEWGEETQYF
j_gene: TRBJ2-7; abundance: NA; v_gene: TRBV2; d_gene: NA; CDR3nt: TGTGCCAGCAGTGAACAGGGAAAGGGGTACGAGCAGTACTTC; CDR3aa: CASSEQGKGYEQYF
j_gene: TRBJ1-6; abundance: NA; v_gene: TRBV12-5; d_gene: TRBD1; CDR3nt: TGTGCTAGTGGTTCCGGACAGGGGGCCGTGGGTTCACCCCTCCACTTT; CDR3aa: CASGSGQGAVGSPLHF
j_gene: TRBJ1-3; abundance: NA; v_gene: TRBV3-1/TRBV3-2; d_gene: NA; CDR3nt: TGTGCCAGCAGCCACTTAGGAGCCAGTTACTCTGGAAACACCATATATTTT; CDR3aa: CASSHLGASYSGNTIYF
j_gene: TRBJ1-2; abundance: NA; v_gene: TRBV18; d_gene: TRBD1; CDR3nt: TGTGCCAGCTCACCCAGTCTCCTGGGACAGGGAGGCTATGGCTACACCTTC; CDR3aa: CASSPSLLGQGGYGYTF
j_gene: TRBJ2-7; abundance: NA; v_gene: TRBV11-2; d_gene: TRBD1; CDR3nt: TGTGCCAGCAGCTTAGGGGACAGTACGACCTACGAGCAGTACTTC; CDR3aa: CASSLGDSTTYEQYF
j_gene: TRBJ2-3; abundance: NA; v_gene: TRBV12-3/TRBV12-4; d_gene: NA; CDR3nt: TGTGCCAGCAGTTTATTCAGGGGAGATACGCAGTATTTT; CDR3aa: CASSLFRGDTQYF
j_gene: TRBJ2-7; abundance: NA; v_gene: TRBV11-2; d_gene: NA; CDR3nt: TGTGCCAGCAGCTTAGACAGGGTGCCCTCCTACGAGCAGTACTTC; CDR3aa: CASSLDRVPSYEQYF
j_gene: TRBJ1-4; abundance: once; v_gene: TRBV11-2; d_gene: NA; CDR3nt: TGTGCCAGCACCCACCTAGGTACAACTAATGAAAAACTGTTTTTT; CDR3aa: CASTHLGTTNEKLFF
j_gene: TRBJ1-1; abundance: NA; v_gene: TRBV11-3; d_gene: NA; CDR3nt: TGTGCCAGCAGCCGGGGGGGGAGCGCTGAAGCTTTCTTT; CDR3aa: CASSRGGSAEAFF
j_gene: TRBJ2-7; abundance: NA; v_gene: TRBV9; d_gene: TRBD2; CDR3nt: TGTGCCAGCAGCATTAGCGGGAGCGGCTACGAGCAGTACTTC; CDR3aa: CASSISGSGYEQYF
j_gene: TRBJ2-2; abundance: NA; v_gene: TRBV3-1/TRBV3-2; d_gene: TRBD1; CDR3nt: TGTGCCAGCAGCGCCAGGGACAGGGGAGGACACGGGGAGCTGTTTTTT; CDR3aa: CASSARDRGGHGELFF
j_gene: TRBJ2-5; abundance: NA; v_gene: TRBV5-1; d_gene: NA; CDR3nt: TGCGCCAGCAGCTTGGCCGCGGGGAGGGAGACCCAGTACTTC; CDR3aa: CASSLAAGRETQYF
j_gene: TRBJ1-4; abundance: NA; v_gene: TRBV6-1; d_gene: NA; CDR3nt: TGTGCCAGCAGTGAAGGGAGGGGCTTATGGACTAATGAAAAACTGTTTTTT; CDR3aa: CASSEGRGLWTNEKLFF
j_gene: TRBJ1-2; abundance: NA; v_gene: TRBV6-1; d_gene: NA; CDR3nt: TGTGCCAGCAGTGAAATTAGAGGCGGCTATGGCTACACCTTC; CDR3aa: CASSEIRGGYGYTF